This T cell receptor beta chain stems from a study of cytomegalovirus exposure and HLA in healthy donors. On the study more broadly: The study's early data release held around 85 million unique TCRs from HLA-typed donors. General study findings and limits: Immune exposure data for these donors was limited to CMV serostatus. The likely explanation for a cluster of highly shared sequence variants was sequencing artifact. The classifier was said to identify cytomegalovirus status with high specificity and sensitivity.

Primers for the PCR totalled 60 Vbeta and 13 Jbeta. The protocol was immunoSEQ multiplex PCR, while the TCRdb copy is restricted to in-frame clones and leaves out a portion. The table records around 180,000 clones, about 72% of them present only once. From germline, CDR1 is SGHRS and CDR2 YFSETQ. This CDR3 is 16 amino acids long. V shed 5 bases and J shed 2 bases, with 19 bases lying between them. This clone was counted between two and nine times. As yet, its antigen is unknown. The chain joins TRBV5-1 to TRBJ1-1; D not certain. The sequence was obtained from a girl aged 10 to 17 in good health and CMV-seronegative. The sample consisted of PBMCs. CDR3: CASSVVPGPGNTEAFF. Written as DNA, the CDR3 is TGCGCCAGCAGTGTAGTCCCGGGCCCGGGAAACACTGAAGCTTTCTTT.